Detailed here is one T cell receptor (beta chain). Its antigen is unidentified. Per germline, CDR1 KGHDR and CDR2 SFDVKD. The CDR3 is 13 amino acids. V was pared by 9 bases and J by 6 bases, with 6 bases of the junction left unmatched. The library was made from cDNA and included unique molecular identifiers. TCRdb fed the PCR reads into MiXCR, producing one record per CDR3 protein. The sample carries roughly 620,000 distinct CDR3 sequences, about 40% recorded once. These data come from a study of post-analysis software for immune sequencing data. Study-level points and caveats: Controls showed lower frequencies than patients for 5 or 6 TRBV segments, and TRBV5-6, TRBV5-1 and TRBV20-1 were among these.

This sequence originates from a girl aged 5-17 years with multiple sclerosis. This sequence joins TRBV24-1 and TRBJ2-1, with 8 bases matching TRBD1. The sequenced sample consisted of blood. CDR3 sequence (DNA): TGTGCCACCGCCGGGACAGGAGGCAATGAGCAGTTCTTC. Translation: CATAGTGGNEQFF.